What follows is one T cell receptor beta chain and its context. The data are from a study of T cell responses to AZD1222 COVID-19 vaccine. V lost 2 bases, J lost 6 bases, and 15 bases lay in between. The CDR3 loop spans 15 amino acids. Germline CDR1 reads MNHEY; CDR2 reads SVGAGI. Sequencing was performed with immunoSEQ multiplex PCR; in TCRdb, only in-frame clones are kept and a portion is missing. The sample lists about 98,000 clones; about 86% were seen once. The chain joins TRBV6-5 to TRBJ2-3, with TRBD1 as a possible D gene (5 bases). This clonotype was sampled from an adult in good health. The starting material was peripheral blood, obtained on day 0 of AZD1222 vaccination. The CDR3 DNA reads TGTGCCAGCAGTTACCAGGGCTCGTCTATTGATACGCAGTATTTT. Its protein is CASSYQGSSIDTQYF.